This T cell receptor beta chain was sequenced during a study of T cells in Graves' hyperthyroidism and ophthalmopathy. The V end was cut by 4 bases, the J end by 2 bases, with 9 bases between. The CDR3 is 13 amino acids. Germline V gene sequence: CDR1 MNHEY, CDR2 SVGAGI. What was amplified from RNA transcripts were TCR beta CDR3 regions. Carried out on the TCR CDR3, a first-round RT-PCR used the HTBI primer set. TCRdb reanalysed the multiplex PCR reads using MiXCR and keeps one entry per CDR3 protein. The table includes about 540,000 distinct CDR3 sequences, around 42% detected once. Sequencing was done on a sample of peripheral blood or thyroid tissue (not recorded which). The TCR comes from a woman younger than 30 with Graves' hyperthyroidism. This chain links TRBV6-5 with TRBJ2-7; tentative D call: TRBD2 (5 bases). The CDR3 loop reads CASSSPTTYEQYF. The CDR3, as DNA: TGTGCCAGCAGTTCCCCGACTACCTACGAGCAGTACTTC.